The 20 T cell receptor beta chains below all came from one sample that was sequenced in a study of blood T cell repertoires in COVID-19. Produced via immunoSEQ multiplex PCR; TCRdb's table is partial and in-frame only. The top ten hold approximately 2.9% of the sample, which has about 180,000 clones, about 88% seen once. Sample: peripheral blood. The receptors derive from a woman aged 25 to 39 with active or convalescent COVID-19.

This clone showed up just once. This chain connects TRBV4-1 to TRBJ2-1, with TRBD1 matching over 8 bases. The CDR3 loop spans 16 amino acids. Germline CDR1 is MGHRA and CDR2 is YSYEKL. V dropped 1 base and J dropped 5; count of bases not matched to a gene: 7. CDR3 bases: TGCGCCAGCAGCCAAGTCGCAGGGACAGGAAACAATGAGCAGTTCTTC. Amino acid sequence: CASSQVAGTGNNEQFF.

The chain joins TRBV12-5 to TRBJ2-3; D ambiguous. The CDR3 covers 12 residues. CDR1 is LGHNT, CDR2 FRNRAP, per germline. The ends were cut back, 2 bases at V and 6 bases at J, with 6 bases in the middle. DNA for the CDR3: TGTGCTAGTGGTTTGCTGAGGGATACGCAGTATTTT. It codes for CASGLLRDTQYF.

The table lists this clone with a count of one. The genes are TRBV24-1 and TRBJ2-1, with TRBD1 identical over 8 bases. Germline CDR1 KGHDR, CDR2 SFDVKD. The CDR3 has 15 amino acids. After removal of 6 bases from V and 4 bases from J, the junction contained 7 bases not matched to a gene. The CDR3 here is CATSPGTGGYNEQFF. The CDR3 DNA reads TGTGCCACCAGTCCTGGGACAGGAGGATACAATGAGCAGTTCTTC.

The chain is built from TRBV5-1 and TRBJ2-5; D perhaps matches TRBD2 (5 bases). This CDR3 spans 16 amino acids. CDR1 and CDR2 (germline): SGHRS, YFSETQ. Trimming left V 2 bases short and J 2 bases short, with 16 bases between. The CDR3 loop reads CASSLSGLGTQETQYF. CDR3 nucleotide sequence: TGCGCCAGCAGCTTAAGCGGACTGGGAACTCAAGAGACCCAGTACTTC.

Concerning this clone itself: Other nucleotide sequences from this sample produce the same CDR3. J is TRBJ1-5 and V is TRBV24-1; maybe TRBD1 (6 bases). The germline V and J ends were trimmed by 4 bases and 7 bases, with 10 bases remaining between them. Germline V gene data show CDR1 as KGHDR and CDR2 as SFDVKD. The CDR3 totals 13 residues. The CDR3 reads CATSDRGNQPQHF. The CDR3 DNA is TGTGCCACCAGTGACAGGGGTAACCAGCCCCAGCATTTT.

This chain joins TRBV28 and TRBJ1-1, with 7 bases lining up with TRBD1. The CDR3 covers 13 residues. Germline V gives CDR1 MDHEN, CDR2 SYDVKM. J gave up 1 base and V 10 bases, and 6 bases lay outside the gene matches. CDR3 in amino acids: CATLTGKNTEAFF. The CDR3 nucleotides read TGTGCCACCTTGACAGGGAAGAACACTGAAGCTTTCTTT.

This clone turned up a few times. V usage is TRBV29-1 and J usage is TRBJ1-2, with TRBD1 as a possible D gene (6 bases). Between the trimmed V and J ends, which lost 7 bases and 4 bases, there was a span of 19 bases. The CDR3 contains 14 residues. Germline V CDR1 and CDR2: SQVTM, ANQGSEA. In DNA, the CDR3 is TGCAGCGCTCGACCGACAGGCAGTGCCTATGGCTACACCTTC. It encodes CSARPTGSAYGYTF.

The rearrangement links TRBV7-9 to TRBJ1-2; TRBD1 might be the D (6 bases). Germline CDR1 is SEHNR and CDR2 is FQNEAQ (reference sequence). The length of the CDR3 is 17 residues. Trimming stripped 1 base from V and 2 bases from J, with 17 bases between. CDR3 amino acids: CASSLGPNRVLNYGYTF. The CDR3 nucleotides are TGTGCCAGCAGCTTAGGTCCGAACAGGGTATTGAACTATGGCTACACCTTC.

This chain joins TRBV6-6 and TRBJ1-5; tentative D call: TRBD1 (6 bases). V was clipped by 5 bases and J by 3 bases, with 14 bases between them. Germline V gene lookup returns CDR1 MNHNY and CDR2 SVGAGI (reference sequence). This CDR3 comprises 15 residues. Here the CDR3 reads CASSLAGVDNQPQHF. The CDR3 region has the DNA TGTGCCAGCAGTCTCGCAGGGGTGGACAATCAGCCCCAGCATTTT.

V is TRBV6-5 and J is TRBJ2-5; 7 nucleotides match TRBD2. The junction had 4 bases not matched to a gene; V was cut back by 3 bases and J by 0 bases. Germline assignment: CDR1 MNHEY and CDR2 SVGAGI. The CDR3 runs 15 residues. The CDR3 nucleotides read TGTGCCAGCAGTTATTGGCTAGCGGACCAAGAGACCCAGTACTTC. Protein: CASSYWLADQETQYF.

The chain couples TRBV4-1 to TRBJ1-2; 8 bases match TRBD1. V trimming: 1 base; J trimming: 6 bases; junction bases outside the gene matches: 19. The length of the CDR3 is 19 residues. Germline values: CDR1 MGHRA, CDR2 YSYEKL. CDR3 nucleotides: TGCGCCAGCAGCCAAGTGGTGTGGATGGAAGGGACAGGCGTGGATGGCTACACCTTC. It encodes CASSQVVWMEGTGVDGYTF.

The CDR3 bases are TGTGCCAGCACTCCCGCAGGAGGGATTCCTAGCAATCAGCCCCAGCATTTT. It yields the protein CASTPAGGIPSNQPQHF. This chain uses TRBV28 with TRBJ1-5; no firm D call. Germline lookup yields CDR1 MDHEN and CDR2 SYDVKM. This CDR3 has 17 amino acids. V was trimmed by 7 bases and J by 0 bases, leaving 19 bases between them. Looking up the rest from reference TRBV28 and TRBJ1-5 gives the full variable domain: DVKVTQSSRYLVKRTGEKVFLECVQDMDHENMFWYRQDPGLGLRLIYFSYDVKMKEKGDIPEGYSVSREKKERFSLILESASTNQTSMYLCASTPAGGIPSNQPQHFGDGTRLSIL.

V and J are TRBV11-2 and TRBJ1-2; TRBD1 matches 7 bases. This CDR3 comprises 14 residues. After removal of 6 bases from V and 3 bases from J, the junction contained 7 bases not matched to a gene. The V gene's germline CDR1 is SGHAT and CDR2 FQNNGV. CDR3 nucleotides: TGTGCCAGCAGTCAGGACAGGCGGGACTATGGCTACACCTTC. This gives the protein CASSQDRRDYGYTF.

The V and J genes are TRBV12-3 or TRBV12-4 and TRBJ2-5, with D unclear. V was pared by 3 bases and J by 4 bases, with 3 bases between. The CDR3 contains 11 residues. DNA for the CDR3: TGTGCCAGCAGTTTCTTAGAGACCCAGTACTTC. It is translated as CASSFLETQYF.

The chain couples TRBV27 to TRBJ1-4, with unresolved D. Germline V gives CDR1 MNHEY, CDR2 SMNVEV (reference sequence). This CDR3 is built from 15 residues. Trimming removed 6 bases at V and 7 bases at J, with 18 bases between. CDR3 bases: TGTGCCAGCAGAAAAACGTTCGGGTATCGTGAAAAACTGTTTTTT. Protein sequence: CASRKTFGYREKLFF.

The V gene is TRBV9, the J gene TRBJ1-5; 10 bases align to TRBD1. Trimming at V came to 4 bases and at J to 4 bases, leaving 5 bases not matched to a gene. CDR1 SGDLS and CDR2 YYNGEE come from the germline V gene. The CDR3 consists of 15 residues. This CDR3 reads CASSPTGGENQPQHF. CDR3 coding DNA: TGTGCCAGCAGCCCGACAGGGGGCGAGAATCAGCCCCAGCATTTT.

The V call is TRBV11-2, the J call TRBJ1-2; TRBD1 agrees at 8 bases. Germline CDR1 and CDR2: SGHAT and FQNNGV. This CDR3 has 18 residues. Trimming at V came to 3 bases and at J to 3 bases, leaving 15 bases not matched to a gene. The CDR3 loop reads CASSFRTNKDRADYGYTF. CDR3 bases: TGTGCCAGCAGCTTCCGAACTAATAAGGACAGGGCTGACTATGGCTACACCTTC.

This chain connects TRBV28 to TRBJ2-7; D uncertain. The V end lost 2 bases, the J end lost 2 bases, and 16 bases lay between the germline ends. The CDR3 has 16 amino acids. The germline gives CDR1 MDHEN, CDR2 SYDVKM. The CDR3 nucleotides read TGTGCCAGCAGTTTACCTGGGCCCGCGATTACCTACGAGCAGTACTTC. Its protein is CASSLPGPAITYEQYF.

The chain couples TRBV5-1 to TRBJ1-1, with D uncertain. With 0 bases removed from V and 8 bases from J, the gap between germline ends came to 11 bases. Germline assignment: CDR1 SGHRS and CDR2 YFSETQ. The CDR3 has 13 amino acids. CDR3 sequence reads: CASSLATTREAFF. For the CDR3, the DNA is TGCGCCAGCAGCTTGGCAACAACCAGAGAAGCTTTCTTT.

The rearrangement links TRBV9 to TRBJ1-3; D is unclear. Looked up from germline, CDR1 is SGDLS and CDR2 is YYNGEE. V dropped 0 bases and J dropped 0 bases, with 10 bases sitting between them. This CDR3 spans 16 amino acids. Here the CDR3 DNA reads TGTGCCAGCAGCGTAGTCGGGGAGACCTCTGGAAACACCATATATTTT. As protein: CASSVVGETSGNTIYF.